This TCR beta chain derives from a study of monozygotic twins with inflammatory bowel disease. Each donor supplied more than 2 ml of blood. TCRdb re-called the 5' RACE reads and catalogs CDR3 proteins one per entry, DNA excluded. In total, the table holds approximately 200,000 distinct CDR3 sequences. The CDR3 runs to 14 residues. Looked up from germline, CDR1 is SGHRS and CDR2 is YFSETQ. The gene calls are TRBV5-1 and TRBJ1-2. This TCR came from a human donor with ulcerative colitis or Crohn's disease, or a healthy co-twin of an affected twin (not recorded which). The specimen was blood. The CDR3 region is CASTPYNSNYGYTF.